The present entry profiles one TCR beta chain with its context. The antigen remains unidentified. Produced via immunoSEQ multiplex PCR; TCRdb's table is partial and in-frame only. The sample consists of some 1.5 million clones, more than 95% of them appearing once. The CDR3 totals 16 residues. The V end was cut by 6 bases, the J end by 3 bases, with 16 bases between. CDR1 SGHRS and CDR2 YFSETQ come from the germline V gene. These data belong to a study of shared clonotypes between healthy human individuals. Turning to the study itself: Every donor yielded three CD4 naive, three CD4 memory, two CD8 naive and one CD8 memory plate.

Findings and caveats of the study: Generation probabilities were higher for clonotypes shared across all four sorted-subset donors than for unshared ones.

The origin of this receptor is a man aged 25-40 years in good health. Sequenced input: naive CD4+ T cells sorted from blood. Subset given: CD45RA+ positively selected. The chain is built from TRBV5-1 and TRBJ2-6; TRBD1 is a possible D gene (5 bases). CDR3 DNA: TGCGCCAGCACCTTTCTTCAGGGTGGTGGGGCCAACGTCCTGACTTTC. It is translated as CASTFLQGGGANVLTF.